The TCR beta chain under discussion was sequenced for a study of blood T cell repertoires in COVID-19. Turning to the study itself: In each case, the material was cDNA or gDNA derived from T cells, B-cell-depleted T cells, or PBMCs.

Germline V gene lookup returns CDR1 SNHLY and CDR2 FYNNEI. Unmatched junction bases numbered 7, after V lost 6 bases and J lost 3 bases. The CDR3 has 15 amino acids. Authors' methods: It was from reference gene primer amplification that nucleated cell counts were estimated. The table came from immunoSEQ multiplex PCR; TCRdb's copy has only in-frame clones and leaves some out. For V, J and clone size, that table is used; D and trimming come from the DNA. The sample has tens of thousands of clones, approximately 85% seen once; the top ten hold about 18%. V is TRBV2 and J is TRBJ1-4, with 7 nucleotides matching TRBD1. The source is a human donor in a cohort sampled during active COVID-19. Input material: peripheral blood. CDR3 coding DNA: TGTGCCAGCAGCGCCCGGCAGGGGGCTAATGAAAAACTGTTTTTT. Protein product: CASSARQGANEKLFF.